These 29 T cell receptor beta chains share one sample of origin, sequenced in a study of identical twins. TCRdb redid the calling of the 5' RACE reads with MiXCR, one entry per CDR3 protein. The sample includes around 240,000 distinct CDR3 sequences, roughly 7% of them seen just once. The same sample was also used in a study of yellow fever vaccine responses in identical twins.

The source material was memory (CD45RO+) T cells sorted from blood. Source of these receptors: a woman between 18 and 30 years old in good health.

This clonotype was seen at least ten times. The CDR3 coding sequence is TGTGCCACCAGTGATTTCAACAGGGGAAGTGGCTACACCTTC. This gives the protein CATSDFNRGSGYTF. The gene calls are TRBV24-1 and TRBJ1-2, with 7 bases lining up with TRBD1. This CDR3 has 14 amino acids. The ends lost 1 base at V and 7 bases at J; junction bases unmatched: 5. Germline assignment: CDR1 KGHDR and CDR2 SFDVKD.

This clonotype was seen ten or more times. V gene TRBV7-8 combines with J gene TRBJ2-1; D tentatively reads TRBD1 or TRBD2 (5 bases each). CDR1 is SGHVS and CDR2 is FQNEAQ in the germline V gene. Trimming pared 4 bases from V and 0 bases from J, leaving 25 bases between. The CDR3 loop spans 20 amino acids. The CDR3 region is CASSYFRDRGIPSSYNEQFF. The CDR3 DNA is TGTGCCAGCAGCTACTTCCGGGACCGAGGGATCCCAAGCTCCTACAATGAGCAGTTCTTC. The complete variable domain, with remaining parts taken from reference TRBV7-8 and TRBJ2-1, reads GAGVSQSPRYKVAKRGQDVALRCDPISGHVSLFWYQQALGQGPEFLTYFQNEAQLDKSGLPSDRFFAERPEGSVSTLKIQRTQQEDSAVYLCASSYFRDRGIPSSYNEQFFGPGTRLTVL.

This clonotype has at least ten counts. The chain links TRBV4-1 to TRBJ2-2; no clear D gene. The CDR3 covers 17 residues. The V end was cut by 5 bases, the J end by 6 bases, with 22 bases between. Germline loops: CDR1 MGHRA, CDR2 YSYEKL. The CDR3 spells CASSSGYLTPRPGELFF. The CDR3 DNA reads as TGCGCCAGCAGCTCTGGGTATCTCACGCCTCGACCCGGGGAGCTGTTTTTT.

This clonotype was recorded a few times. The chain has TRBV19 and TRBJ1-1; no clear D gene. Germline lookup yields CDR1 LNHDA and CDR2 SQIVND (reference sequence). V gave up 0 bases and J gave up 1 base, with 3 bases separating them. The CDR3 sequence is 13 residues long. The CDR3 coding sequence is TGTGCCAGTAGTATAGACAAGAACACTGAAGCTTTCTTT. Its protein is CASSIDKNTEAFF.

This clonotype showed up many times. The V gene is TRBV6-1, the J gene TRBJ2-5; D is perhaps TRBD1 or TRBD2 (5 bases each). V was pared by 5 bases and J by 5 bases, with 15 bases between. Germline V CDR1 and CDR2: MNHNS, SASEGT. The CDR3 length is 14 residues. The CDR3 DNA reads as TGTGCCAGCAGTATAGGACGGGGACGGGAGACCCAGTACTTC. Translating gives CASSIGRGRETQYF.

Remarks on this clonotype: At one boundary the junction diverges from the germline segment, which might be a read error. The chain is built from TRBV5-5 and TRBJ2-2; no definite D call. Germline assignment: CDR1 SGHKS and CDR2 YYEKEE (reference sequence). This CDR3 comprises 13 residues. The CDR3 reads CARSSGLTGELFF. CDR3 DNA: TGTGCCAGGAGCTCCGGGCTCACCGGGGAGCTGTTTTTT.

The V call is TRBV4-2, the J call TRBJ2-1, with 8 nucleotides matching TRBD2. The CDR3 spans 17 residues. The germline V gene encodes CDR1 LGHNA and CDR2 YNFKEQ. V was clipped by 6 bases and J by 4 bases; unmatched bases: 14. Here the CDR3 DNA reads TGTGCCAGCAGTTTCGAGAGCGGGAGATTGGGTTACAATGAGCAGTTCTTC. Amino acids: CASSFESGRLGYNEQFF.

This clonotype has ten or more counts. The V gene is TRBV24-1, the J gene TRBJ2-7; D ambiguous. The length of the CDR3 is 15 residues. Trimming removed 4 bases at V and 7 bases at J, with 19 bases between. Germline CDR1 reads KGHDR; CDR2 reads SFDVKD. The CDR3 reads CATSDQVDGVGEQYF. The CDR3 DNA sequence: TGTGCCACCAGTGACCAAGTTGATGGGGTGGGGGAGCAGTACTTC.

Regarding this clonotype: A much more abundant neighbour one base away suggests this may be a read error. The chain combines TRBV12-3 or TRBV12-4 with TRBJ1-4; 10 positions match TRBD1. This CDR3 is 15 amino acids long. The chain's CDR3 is CASSPTGGGNETLFF. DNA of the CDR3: TGTGCCAGCAGTCCGACAGGGGGCGGAAATGAAACACTGTTTTTT.

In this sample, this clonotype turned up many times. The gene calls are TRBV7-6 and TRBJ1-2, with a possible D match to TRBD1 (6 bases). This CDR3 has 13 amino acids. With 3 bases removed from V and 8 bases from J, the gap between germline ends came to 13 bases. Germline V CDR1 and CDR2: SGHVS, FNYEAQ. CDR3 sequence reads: CASSFYRAEGYTF. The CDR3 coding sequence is TGTGCCAGCAGCTTTTACAGGGCGGAAGGCTACACCTTC.

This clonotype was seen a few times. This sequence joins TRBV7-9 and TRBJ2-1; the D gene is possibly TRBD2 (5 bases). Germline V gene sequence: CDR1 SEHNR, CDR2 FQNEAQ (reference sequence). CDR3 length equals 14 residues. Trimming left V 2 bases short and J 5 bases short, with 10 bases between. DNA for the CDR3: TGTGCCAGCAGCTTAACTAGTTCCGACAATGAGCAGTTCTTC. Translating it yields CASSLTSSDNEQFF.

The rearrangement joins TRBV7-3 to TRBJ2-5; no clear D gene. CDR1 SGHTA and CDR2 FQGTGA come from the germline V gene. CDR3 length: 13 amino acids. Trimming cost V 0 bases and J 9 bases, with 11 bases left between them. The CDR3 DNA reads TGTGCCAGCAGCTTAACGGCCTCTGGGGCCCAGTACTTC. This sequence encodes CASSLTASGAQYF.

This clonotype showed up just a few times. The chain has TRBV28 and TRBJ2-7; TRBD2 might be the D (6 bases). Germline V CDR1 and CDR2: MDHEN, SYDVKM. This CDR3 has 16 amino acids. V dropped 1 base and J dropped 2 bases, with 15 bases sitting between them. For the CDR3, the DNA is TGTGCCAGCAGTTTATTGGAGGGGAGAGGGCCCTACGAGCAGTACTTC. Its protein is CASSLLEGRGPYEQYF.

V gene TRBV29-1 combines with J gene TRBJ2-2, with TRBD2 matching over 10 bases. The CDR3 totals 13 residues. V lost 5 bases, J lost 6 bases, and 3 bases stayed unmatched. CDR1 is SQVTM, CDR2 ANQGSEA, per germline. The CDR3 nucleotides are TGCAGCGTTTGCCTAGCGGGGGCCGGGGAGCTGTTTTTT. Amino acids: CSVCLAGAGELFF.

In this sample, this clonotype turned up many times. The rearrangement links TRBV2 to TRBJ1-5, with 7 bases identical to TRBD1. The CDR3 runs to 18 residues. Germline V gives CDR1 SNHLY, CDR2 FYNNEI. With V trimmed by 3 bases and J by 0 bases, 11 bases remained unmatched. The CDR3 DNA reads TGTGCCAGCAGTGATGTCGACAGGGAATCTTATAGCAATCAGCCCCAGCATTTT. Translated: CASSDVDRESYSNQPQHF.

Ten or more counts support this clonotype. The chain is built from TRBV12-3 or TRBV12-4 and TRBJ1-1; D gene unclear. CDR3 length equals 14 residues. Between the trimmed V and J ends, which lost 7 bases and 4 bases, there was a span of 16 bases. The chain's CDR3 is CASTLGEGFTEAFF. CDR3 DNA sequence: TGTGCCAGCACCCTTGGGGAGGGTTTCACTGAAGCTTTCTTT.

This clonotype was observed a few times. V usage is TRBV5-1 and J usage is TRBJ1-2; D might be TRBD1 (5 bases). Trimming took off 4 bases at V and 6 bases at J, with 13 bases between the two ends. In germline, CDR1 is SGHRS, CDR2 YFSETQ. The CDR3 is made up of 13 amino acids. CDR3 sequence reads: CASSPGADNGYTF. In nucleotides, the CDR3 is TGCGCCAGCAGCCCCGGGGCGGACAATGGCTACACCTTC. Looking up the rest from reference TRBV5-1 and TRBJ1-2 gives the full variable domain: KAGVTQTPRYLIKTRGQQVTLSCSPISGHRSVSWYQQTPGQGLQFLFEYFSETQRNKGNFPGRFSGRQFSNSRSEMNVSTLELGDSALYLCASSPGADNGYTFGSGTRLTVV.

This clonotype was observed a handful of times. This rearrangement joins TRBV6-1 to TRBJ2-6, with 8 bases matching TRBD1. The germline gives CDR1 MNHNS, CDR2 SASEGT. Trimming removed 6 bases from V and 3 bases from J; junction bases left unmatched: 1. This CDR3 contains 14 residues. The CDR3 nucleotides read TGTGCCAGCAGGACAGGGGTTGGGGCCAACGTCCTGACTTTC. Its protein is CASRTGVGANVLTF.

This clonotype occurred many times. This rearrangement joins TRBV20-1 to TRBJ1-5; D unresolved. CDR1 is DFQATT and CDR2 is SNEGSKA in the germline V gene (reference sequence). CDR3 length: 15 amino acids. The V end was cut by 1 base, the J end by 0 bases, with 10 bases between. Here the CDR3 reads CSARAGAASNQPQHF. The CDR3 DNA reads TGCAGTGCTAGAGCCGGTGCAGCTAGCAATCAGCCCCAGCATTTT.

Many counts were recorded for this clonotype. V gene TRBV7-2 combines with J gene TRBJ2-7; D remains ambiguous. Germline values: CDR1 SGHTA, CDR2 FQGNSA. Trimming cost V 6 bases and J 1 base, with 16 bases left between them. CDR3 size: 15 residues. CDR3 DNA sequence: TGTGCCAGCAGTCAGGACCCGTCGTCATCCTACGAGCAGTACTTC. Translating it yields CASSQDPSSSYEQYF.

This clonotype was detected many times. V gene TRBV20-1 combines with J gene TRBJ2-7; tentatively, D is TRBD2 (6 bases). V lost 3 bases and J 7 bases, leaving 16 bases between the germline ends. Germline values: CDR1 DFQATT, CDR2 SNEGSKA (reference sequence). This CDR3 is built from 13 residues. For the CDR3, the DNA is TGCAGTGCTAGGGAGCCAGGAGGGAAGGAGCAGTACTTC. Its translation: CSAREPGGKEQYF.

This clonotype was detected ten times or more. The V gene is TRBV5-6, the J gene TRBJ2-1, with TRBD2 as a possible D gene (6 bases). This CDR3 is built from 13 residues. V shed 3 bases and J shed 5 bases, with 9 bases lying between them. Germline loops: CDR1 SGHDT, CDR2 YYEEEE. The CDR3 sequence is CASSWDLNNEQFF. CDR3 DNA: TGTGCCAGCAGCTGGGACTTAAACAATGAGCAGTTCTTC. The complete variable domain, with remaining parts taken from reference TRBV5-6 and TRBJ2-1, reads DAGVTQSPTHLIKTRGQQVTLRCSPKSGHDTVSWYQQALGQGPQFIFQYYEEEERQRGNFPDRFSGHQFPNYSSELNVNALLLGDSALYLCASSWDLNNEQFFGPGTRLTVL.

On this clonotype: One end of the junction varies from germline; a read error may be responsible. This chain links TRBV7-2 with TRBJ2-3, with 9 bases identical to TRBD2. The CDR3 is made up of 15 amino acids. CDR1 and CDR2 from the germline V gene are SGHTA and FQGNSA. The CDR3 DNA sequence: TGTGCCAGCAGTTTAGCGGGGGTAGTCGCAGATACGCAGTATTTT. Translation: CASSLAGVVADTQYF.

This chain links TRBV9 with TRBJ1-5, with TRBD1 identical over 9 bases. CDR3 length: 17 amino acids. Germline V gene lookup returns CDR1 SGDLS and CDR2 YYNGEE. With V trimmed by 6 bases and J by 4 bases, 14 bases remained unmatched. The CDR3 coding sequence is TGTGCCAGCACCACCATGACCGGGACAGGGCGGAATCAGCCCCAGCATTTT. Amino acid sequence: CASTTMTGTGRNQPQHF.

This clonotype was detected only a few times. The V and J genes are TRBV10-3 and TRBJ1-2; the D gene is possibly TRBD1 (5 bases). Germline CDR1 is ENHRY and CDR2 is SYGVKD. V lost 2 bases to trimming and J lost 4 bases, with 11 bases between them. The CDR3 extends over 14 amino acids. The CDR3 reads CAISEGRVGYGYTF. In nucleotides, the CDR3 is TGTGCCATCAGTGAGGGCAGGGTGGGCTATGGCTACACCTTC.

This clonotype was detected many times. The CDR3 sequence: CATSVGVEETQYF. For the CDR3, the DNA is TGTGCCACCAGTGTGGGCGTGGAAGAGACCCAGTACTTC. V is TRBV24-1 and J is TRBJ2-5; D not resolved. Per germline, CDR1 KGHDR and CDR2 SFDVKD. The CDR3 loop spans 13 amino acids. With 5 bases removed from V and 3 bases from J, the gap between germline ends came to 9 bases.

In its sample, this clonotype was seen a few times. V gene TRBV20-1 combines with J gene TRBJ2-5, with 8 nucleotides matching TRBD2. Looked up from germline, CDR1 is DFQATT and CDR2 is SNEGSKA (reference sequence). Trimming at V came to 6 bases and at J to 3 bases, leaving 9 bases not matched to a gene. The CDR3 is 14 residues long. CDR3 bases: TGCAGTGCCGGGGCGGGAGGCACCGAAGAGACCCAGTACTTC. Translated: CSAGAGGTEETQYF.

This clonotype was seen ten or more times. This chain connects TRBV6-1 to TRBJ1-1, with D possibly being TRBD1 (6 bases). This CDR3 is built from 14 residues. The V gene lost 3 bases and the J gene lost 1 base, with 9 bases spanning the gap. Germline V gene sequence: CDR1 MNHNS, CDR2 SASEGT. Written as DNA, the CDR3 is TGTGCCAGCAGTGACGACAGGAAGAACACTGAAGCTTTCTTT. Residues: CASSDDRKNTEAFF.

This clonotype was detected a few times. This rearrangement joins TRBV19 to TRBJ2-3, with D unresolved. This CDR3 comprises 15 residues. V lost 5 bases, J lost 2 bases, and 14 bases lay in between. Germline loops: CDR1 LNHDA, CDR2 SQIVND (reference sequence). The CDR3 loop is CASSGFQTTTDTQYF. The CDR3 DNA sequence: TGTGCCAGTAGTGGATTTCAAACGACCACAGATACGCAGTATTTT.